This is a list of T cell receptor beta chains from one sample in a study of T cells in Graves' hyperthyroidism and ophthalmopathy. TCRdb ran MiXCR on the multiplex PCR reads and lists one entry per CDR3 protein. Counted here are approximately 620,000 distinct CDR3 sequences, around 16% occurring once; the ten biggest clones make up roughly 3.4%. The sequencing input was blood. All receptors come from a middle-aged woman with Graves' ophthalmopathy. Each CDR3 is given with its conserved first and last residue. D genes are given only for firm matches.

D: NA
J: TRBJ1-5
V: TRBV2
CDR3: CASSEQGEQPQHF

D: NA
J: TRBJ2-6
V: TRBV15
CDR3: CATSRDGSYSGANVLTF

D: NA
J: TRBJ1-1
V: TRBV6-6
CDR3: CASSYTPNTEAFF

D: TRBD1
J: TRBJ1-5
V: TRBV19
CDR3: CASSILDRKNQPQHF

D: TRBD2
J: TRBJ2-2
V: TRBV6-1
CDR3: CASRATSGGSNTGELFF

D: NA
J: TRBJ2-4
V: TRBV7-3
CDR3: CASSSTGGGGNIQYF

D: NA
J: TRBJ1-4
V: TRBV7-9
CDR3: CASSPPGPYEKLFF

D: NA
J: TRBJ1-2
V: TRBV19
CDR3: CASRHLGQPSNYGYTF

D: TRBD1
J: TRBJ1-2
V: TRBV2
CDR3: CASSPGQGTFYGYTF

D: NA
J: TRBJ2-5
V: TRBV5-1
CDR3: CASSLVRTYLQETQYF

D: TRBD1
J: TRBJ2-1
V: TRBV19
CDR3: CASSTPGGSWNNEQFF

D: NA
J: TRBJ1-2
V: TRBV3-1
CDR3: CASSPLRGFYGYTF

D: NA
J: TRBJ1-4
V: TRBV5-1
CDR3: CASSPGRDSEKLFF

D: TRBD2
J: TRBJ2-3
V: TRBV11-1
CDR3: CASSSQMTSGMSDTQYF

D: NA
J: TRBJ1-1
V: TRBV19
CDR3: CASSIGGRPNTEAFF

D: TRBD1
J: TRBJ2-7
V: TRBV30
CDR3: CAWSDGTGAYEQYF

D: TRBD1
J: TRBJ1-1
V: TRBV7-9
CDR3: CASSLMRGQVF

D: NA
J: TRBJ2-5
V: TRBV10-3
CDR3: CAIGGGEETQYF

D: NA
J: TRBJ1-2
V: TRBV4-1
CDR3: CASSQVGVVGLYGYTF

D: TRBD1
J: TRBJ1-2
V: TRBV5-1
CDR3: CASSPGDRVYGYTF

D: NA
J: TRBJ2-3
V: TRBV9
CDR3: CASSVGSADTQYF

D: TRBD2
J: TRBJ2-5
V: TRBV12-3/TRBV12-4
CDR3: CASSLSTGTSRYQETQYF

D: TRBD1
J: TRBJ1-4
V: TRBV7-9
CDR3: CASSSGTGNEKLFF

D: TRBD1
J: TRBJ2-2
V: TRBV28
CDR3: CASAGTGYTGELFF

D: NA
J: TRBJ2-1
V: TRBV7-9
CDR3: CASSLGGVWGGLDNEQFF

D: NA
J: TRBJ1-2
V: TRBV9
CDR3: CASSAGNSLNYGYTF

D: TRBD1
J: TRBJ2-7
V: TRBV6-2/TRBV6-3
CDR3: CASSPGQYEQYF

D: TRBD2
J: TRBJ2-3
V: TRBV2
CDR3: CASSEAGRGDTQYF

D: NA
J: TRBJ1-1
V: TRBV7-9
CDR3: CASSFAQGGTEAFF

D: NA
J: TRBJ1-2
V: TRBV29-1
CDR3: CSVEENGYTF

D: TRBD1
J: TRBJ1-3
V: TRBV5-1
CDR3: CASSSTGNSGNTIYF

D: NA
J: TRBJ1-6
V: TRBV12-3/TRBV12-4
CDR3: CASSFFQGSRSPLHF

D: NA
J: TRBJ1-5
V: TRBV7-2
CDR3: CASSLNPGGNNQPQHF

D: NA
J: TRBJ2-3
V: TRBV20-1
CDR3: CSARTGPEVDTQYF

D: TRBD1
J: TRBJ2-7
V: TRBV28
CDR3: CASLTETGAPYEQYF

D: NA
J: TRBJ2-2
V: TRBV15
CDR3: CATSRDGQGNTGELFF

D: TRBD1
J: TRBJ1-6
V: TRBV12-5
CDR3: CASGLAGTGNNSPLHF

D: NA
J: TRBJ1-5
V: TRBV19
CDR3: CASSIRFWGNQPQHF

D: NA
J: TRBJ2-1
V: TRBV5-5
CDR3: CASSLEGLGVSYNEQFF

D: NA
J: TRBJ1-3
V: TRBV19
CDR3: CASQQGRSSGNTIYF

D: NA
J: TRBJ2-2
V: TRBV2
CDR3: CASSEALPGQVFGELFF

D: TRBD1
J: TRBJ2-3
V: TRBV11-3
CDR3: CASSLGQGRSDTQYF

D: NA
J: TRBJ2-5
V: TRBV11-2
CDR3: CASVGGETQYF

D: NA
J: TRBJ1-5
V: TRBV6-1
CDR3: CASSAPTDYNQPQHF

D: TRBD1
J: TRBJ2-6
V: TRBV6-1
CDR3: CASRLGGTGISGANVLTF

D: NA
J: TRBJ1-4
V: TRBV27
CDR3: CASADIGGGEKLFF

D: TRBD2
J: TRBJ2-1
V: TRBV2
CDR3: CASSSLAGIHEQFF

D: TRBD2
J: TRBJ2-3
V: TRBV20-1
CDR3: CSAPTSGGAGTQYF

D: NA
J: TRBJ2-7
V: TRBV27
CDR3: CASSLYPGDPYEQYF

D: NA
J: TRBJ2-5
V: TRBV11-2
CDR3: CASSSSLGGGETQYF

D: NA
J: TRBJ2-2
V: TRBV30
CDR3: CAWSYRDSGELFF

D: NA
J: TRBJ2-1
V: TRBV2
CDR3: CASSVTNEQFF

D: TRBD2
J: TRBJ2-1
V: TRBV25-1
CDR3: CASSEWTSEFSYNEQFF

D: TRBD1
J: TRBJ2-7
V: TRBV12-3/TRBV12-4
CDR3: CASSGTGGFNEQYF

D: TRBD1
J: TRBJ1-1
V: TRBV6-1
CDR3: CASRRTGVLDTEAFF